This T cell receptor (beta chain) was recovered during a study of beta chain features in type 1 diabetes. V was cut by 3 bases and J by 1 base, with 8 bases left in between. CDR3 length: 14 residues. Germline CDR1 is SNHLY and CDR2 is FYNNEI. What was sequenced were expressed TCRB transcripts, since all of the isolated RNA had been reverse transcribed. Clones were sequenced by immunoSEQ multiplex PCR, and TCRdb holds only the in-frame ones, with some missing. The table records fewer than 400,000 clones, around 8% of them present only once. V and J are TRBV2 and TRBJ2-3; no reliable D call. The receptor was isolated from a woman in her late teens or twenties in good health. The sample taken for sequencing was central memory CD4+ T cells from blood. CDR3 sequence reads: CASSEGLGTDTQYF. The CDR3, as DNA: TGTGCCAGCAGTGAGGGCCTCGGCACAGATACGCAGTATTTT.